This T cell receptor beta chain was sequenced in a study of CD8 T cells in ankylosing spondylitis. TCRdb passed the 5' RACE reads through MiXCR, listing each CDR3 protein once. Altogether hundreds of thousands of distinct CDR3 sequences are present, more than 15% being singletons, with the ten largest covering approximately 1%. Study results and limitations: Blood of patients with ankylosing spondylitis appeared to be characterized by a TCR beta motif of several highly homologous variants.

This clonotype has just a few counts. The antigen remains undetermined. This CDR3 spans 14 amino acids. Germline loops: CDR1 ENHRY, CDR2 SYGVKD. V gave up 6 bases and J gave up 6 bases; unmatched junction bases: 10. This chain links TRBV10-3 with TRBJ1-1; TRBD1 aligns across 7 bases. The sequence was collected from a male donor with ankylosing spondylitis. Sequenced material: blood, either unsorted or a sorted T cell fraction (not recorded which). In nucleotides, the CDR3 is TGTGCCATCAGAACAGGGGCGCCTATTTCTGAAGCTTTCTTT. Translating gives CAIRTGAPISEAFF.